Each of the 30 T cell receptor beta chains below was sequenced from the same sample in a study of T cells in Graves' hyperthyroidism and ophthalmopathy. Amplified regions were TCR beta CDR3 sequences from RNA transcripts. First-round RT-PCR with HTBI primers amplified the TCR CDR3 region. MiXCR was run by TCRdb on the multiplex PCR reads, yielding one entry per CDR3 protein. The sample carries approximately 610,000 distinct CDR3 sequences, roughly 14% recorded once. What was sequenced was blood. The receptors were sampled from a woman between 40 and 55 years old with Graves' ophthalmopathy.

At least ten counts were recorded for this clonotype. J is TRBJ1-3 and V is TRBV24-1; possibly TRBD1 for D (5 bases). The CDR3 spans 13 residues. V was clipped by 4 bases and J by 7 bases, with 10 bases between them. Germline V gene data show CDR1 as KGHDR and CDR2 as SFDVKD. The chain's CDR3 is CATSETEGNTIYF. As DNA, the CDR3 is TGTGCCACCAGTGAAACCGAGGGGAACACCATATATTTT.

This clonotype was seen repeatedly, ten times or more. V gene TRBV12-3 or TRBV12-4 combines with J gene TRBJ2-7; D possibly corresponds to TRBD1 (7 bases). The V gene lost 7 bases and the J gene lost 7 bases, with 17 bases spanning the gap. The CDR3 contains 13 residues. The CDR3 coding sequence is TGTGCCAGCACCTCTACGGGGGACAGTGAGCAGTACTTC. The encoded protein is CASTSTGDSEQYF.

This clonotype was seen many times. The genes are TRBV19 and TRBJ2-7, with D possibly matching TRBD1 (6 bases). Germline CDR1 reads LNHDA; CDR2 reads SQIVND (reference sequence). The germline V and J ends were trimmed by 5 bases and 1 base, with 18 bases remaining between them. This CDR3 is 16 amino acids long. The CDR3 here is CASSSSDRPQSYEQYF. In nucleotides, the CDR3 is TGTGCCAGTAGTTCGTCGGACAGACCCCAATCCTACGAGCAGTACTTC. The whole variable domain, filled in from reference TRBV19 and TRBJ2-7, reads DGGITQSPKYLFRKEGQNVTLSCEQNLNHDAMYWYRQDPGQGLRLIYYSQIVNDFQKGDIAEGYSVSREKKESFPLTVTSAQKNPTAFYLCASSSSDRPQSYEQYFGPGTRLTVT.

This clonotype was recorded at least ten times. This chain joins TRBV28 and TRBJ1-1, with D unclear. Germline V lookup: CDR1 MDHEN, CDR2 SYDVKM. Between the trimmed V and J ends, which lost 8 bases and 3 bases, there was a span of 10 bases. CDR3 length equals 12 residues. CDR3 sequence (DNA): TGTGCCAGCCGTACGTTGGACACTGAAGCTTTCTTT. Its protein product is CASRTLDTEAFF.

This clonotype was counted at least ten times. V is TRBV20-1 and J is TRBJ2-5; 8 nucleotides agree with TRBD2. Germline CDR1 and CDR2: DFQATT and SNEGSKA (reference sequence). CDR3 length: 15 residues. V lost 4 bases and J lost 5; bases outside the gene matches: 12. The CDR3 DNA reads TGCAGTGCTATGGCCGGAGCGGGAGATTCCGAGACCCAGTACTTC. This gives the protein CSAMAGAGDSETQYF.

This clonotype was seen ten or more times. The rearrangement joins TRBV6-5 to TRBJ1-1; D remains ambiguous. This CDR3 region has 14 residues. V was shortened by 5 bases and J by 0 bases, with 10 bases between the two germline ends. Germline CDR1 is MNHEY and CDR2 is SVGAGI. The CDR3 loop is CASSLHQVNTEAFF. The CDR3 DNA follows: TGTGCCAGCAGTCTACATCAGGTGAACACTGAAGCTTTCTTT.

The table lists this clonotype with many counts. The CDR3 DNA sequence: TGTGCCAGCAGCCCGGGACTAGCGGGAGGTGGGGAGACCCAGTACTTC. Amino acids: CASSPGLAGGGETQYF. The gene calls are TRBV6-2 or TRBV6-3 and TRBJ2-5; 15 nucleotides line up with TRBD2. Trimming at V came to 6 bases and at J to 5 bases, leaving 7 bases not matched to a gene. This CDR3 comprises 16 residues. CDR1 is MNHEY, CDR2 SVGEGT, per germline.

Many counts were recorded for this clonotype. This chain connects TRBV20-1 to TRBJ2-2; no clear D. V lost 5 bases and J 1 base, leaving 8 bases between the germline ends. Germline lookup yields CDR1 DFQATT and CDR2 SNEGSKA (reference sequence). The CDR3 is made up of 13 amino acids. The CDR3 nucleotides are TGCAGTGCTGACCGAGGGAACACCGGGGAGCTGTTTTTT. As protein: CSADRGNTGELFF.

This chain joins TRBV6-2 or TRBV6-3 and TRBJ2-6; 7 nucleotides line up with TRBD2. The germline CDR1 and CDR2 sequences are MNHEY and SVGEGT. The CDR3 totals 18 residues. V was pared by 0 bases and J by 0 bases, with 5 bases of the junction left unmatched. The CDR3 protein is CASSYSLAENSGANVLTF. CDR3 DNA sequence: TGTGCCAGCAGTTACTCCCTAGCGGAGAACTCTGGGGCCAACGTCCTGACTTTC.

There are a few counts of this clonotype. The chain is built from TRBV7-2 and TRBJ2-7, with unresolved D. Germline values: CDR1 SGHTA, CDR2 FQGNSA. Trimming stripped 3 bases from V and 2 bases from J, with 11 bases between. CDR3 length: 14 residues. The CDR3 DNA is TGTGCCAGCAGCTTCCTCGGATTCGCCTACGAGCAGTACTTC. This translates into CASSFLGFAYEQYF.

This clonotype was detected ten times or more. The CDR3 spells CATSGITGYTF. For the CDR3, the DNA is TGTGCCACCAGCGGCATCACGGGCTACACCTTC. V usage is TRBV24-1 and J usage is TRBJ1-2; D not resolved. The CDR3 is made up of 11 amino acids. V was shortened by 7 bases and J by 8 bases, with 10 bases between the two germline ends. The germline V gene encodes CDR1 KGHDR and CDR2 SFDVKD.

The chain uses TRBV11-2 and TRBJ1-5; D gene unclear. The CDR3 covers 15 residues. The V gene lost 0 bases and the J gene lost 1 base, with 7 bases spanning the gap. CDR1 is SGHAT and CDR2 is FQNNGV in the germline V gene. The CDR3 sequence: CASSLDFRSNQPQHF. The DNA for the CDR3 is TGTGCCAGCAGCTTAGACTTCAGGAGCAATCAGCCCCAGCATTTT.

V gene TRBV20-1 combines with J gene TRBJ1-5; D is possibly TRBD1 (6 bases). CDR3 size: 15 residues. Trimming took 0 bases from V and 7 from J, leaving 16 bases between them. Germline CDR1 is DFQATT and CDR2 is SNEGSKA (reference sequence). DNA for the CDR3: TGCAGTGCTAGAGATGAGGGGGGCGCGGGGCAGCCCCAGCATTTT. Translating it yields CSARDEGGAGQPQHF.

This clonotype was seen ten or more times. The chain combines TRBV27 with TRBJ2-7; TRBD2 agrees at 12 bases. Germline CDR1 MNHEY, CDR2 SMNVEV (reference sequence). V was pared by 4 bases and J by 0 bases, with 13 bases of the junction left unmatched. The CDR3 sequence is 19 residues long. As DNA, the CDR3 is TGTGCCAGCAGTTGGGAACTAGCGGGAGGACCTTCTAGCTCCTACGAGCAGTACTTC. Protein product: CASSWELAGGPSSSYEQYF.

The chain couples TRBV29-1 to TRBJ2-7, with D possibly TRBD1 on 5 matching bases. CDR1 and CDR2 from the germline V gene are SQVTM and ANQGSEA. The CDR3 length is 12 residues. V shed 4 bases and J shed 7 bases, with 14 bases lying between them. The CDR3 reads CSVAEGAVEQYF. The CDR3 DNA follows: TGCAGCGTTGCGGAAGGGGCGGTTGAGCAGTACTTC.

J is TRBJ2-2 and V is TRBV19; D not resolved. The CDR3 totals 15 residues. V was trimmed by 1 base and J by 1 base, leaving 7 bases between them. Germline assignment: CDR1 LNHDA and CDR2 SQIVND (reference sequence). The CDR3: CASSIGVGNTGELFF. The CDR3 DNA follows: TGTGCCAGTAGTATAGGAGTAGGGAACACCGGGGAGCTGTTTTTT.

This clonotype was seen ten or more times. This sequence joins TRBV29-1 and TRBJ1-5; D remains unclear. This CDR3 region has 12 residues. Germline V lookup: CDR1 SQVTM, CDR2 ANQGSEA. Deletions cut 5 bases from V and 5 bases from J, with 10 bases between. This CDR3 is CSVTLQDQPQHF. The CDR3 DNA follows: TGCAGCGTTACCCTGCAGGATCAGCCCCAGCATTTT.

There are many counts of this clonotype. CDR3 in DNA: TGTGCCAGCAGCACCGGGACAGGGAGAGTCGAGCAGTACTTC. Its translation is CASSTGTGRVEQYF. This chain links TRBV6-1 with TRBJ2-7, with 9 nucleotides matching TRBD1. V dropped 6 bases and J dropped 6; count of bases not matched to a gene: 9. The germline gives CDR1 MNHNS, CDR2 SASEGT. CDR3 length: 14 residues.

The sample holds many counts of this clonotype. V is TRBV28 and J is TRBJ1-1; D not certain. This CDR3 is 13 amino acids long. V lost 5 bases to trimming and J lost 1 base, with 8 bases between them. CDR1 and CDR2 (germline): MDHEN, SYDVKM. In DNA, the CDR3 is TGTGCCAGCAGTCAAAGGGAGAACACTGAAGCTTTCTTT. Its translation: CASSQRENTEAFF.

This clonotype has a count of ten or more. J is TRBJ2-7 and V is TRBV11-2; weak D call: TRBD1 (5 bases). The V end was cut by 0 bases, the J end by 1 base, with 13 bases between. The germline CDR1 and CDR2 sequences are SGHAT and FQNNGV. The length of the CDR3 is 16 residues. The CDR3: CASSLEASGASYEQYF. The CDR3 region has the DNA TGTGCCAGCAGCTTAGAGGCTAGTGGGGCTTCCTACGAGCAGTACTTC.

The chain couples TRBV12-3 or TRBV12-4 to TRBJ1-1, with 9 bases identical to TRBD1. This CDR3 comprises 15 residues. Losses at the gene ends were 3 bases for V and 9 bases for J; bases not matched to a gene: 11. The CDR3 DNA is TGTGCCAGCAGTTTTGGGCGGACAGGGGAAGGAAAAGCTTTCTTT. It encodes CASSFGRTGEGKAFF.

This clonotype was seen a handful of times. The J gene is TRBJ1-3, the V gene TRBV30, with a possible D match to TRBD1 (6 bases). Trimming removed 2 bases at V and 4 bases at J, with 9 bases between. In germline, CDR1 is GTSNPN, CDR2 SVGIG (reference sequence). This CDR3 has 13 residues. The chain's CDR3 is CAWSTGRGNTIYF. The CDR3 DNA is TGTGCCTGGAGTACAGGGCGCGGAAACACCATATATTTT.

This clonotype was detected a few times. The CDR3: CASSVQLEGYEQYF. The CDR3 nucleotides are TGTGCCAGCAGTGTACAACTTGAGGGCTACGAGCAGTACTTC. The chain carries TRBV2 and TRBJ2-7; maybe TRBD2 (5 bases). Germline V CDR1 and CDR2: SNHLY, FYNNEI. The V and J ends lost 4 bases and 3 bases respectively, with 13 bases between them. The CDR3 covers 14 residues.

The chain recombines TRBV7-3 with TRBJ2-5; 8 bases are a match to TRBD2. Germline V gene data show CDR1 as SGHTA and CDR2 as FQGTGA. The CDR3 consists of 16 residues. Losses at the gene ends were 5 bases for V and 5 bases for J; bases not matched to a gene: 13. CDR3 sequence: CASSPTGTRGRETQYF. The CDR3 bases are TGTGCCAGCAGCCCGACCGGGACTAGAGGAAGGGAGACCCAGTACTTC.

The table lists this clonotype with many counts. This chain's CDR3 is CAWSVVNEAFF. The CDR3 DNA reads as TGTGCCTGGAGTGTAGTAAATGAAGCTTTCTTT. This chain joins TRBV30 and TRBJ1-1; D call uncertain. Trimming took 0 bases from V and 7 from J, leaving 6 bases between them. The CDR3 runs 11 residues. The germline V gene has CDR1 GTSNPN and CDR2 SVGIG (reference sequence). Variable domain in full (rest from reference TRBV30 and TRBJ1-1): SQTIHQWPATLVQPVGSPLSLECTVEGTSNPNLYWYRQAAGRGLQLLFYSVGIGQISSEVPQNLSASRPQDRQFILSSKKLLLSDSGFYLCAWSVVNEAFFGQGTRLTVV.

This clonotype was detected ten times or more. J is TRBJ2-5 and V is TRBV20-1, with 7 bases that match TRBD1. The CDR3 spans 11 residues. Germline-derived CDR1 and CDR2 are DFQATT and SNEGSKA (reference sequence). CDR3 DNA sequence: TGCAGCGAACAGGGGCAAGAGACCCAGTACTTC. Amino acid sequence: CSEQGQETQYF.

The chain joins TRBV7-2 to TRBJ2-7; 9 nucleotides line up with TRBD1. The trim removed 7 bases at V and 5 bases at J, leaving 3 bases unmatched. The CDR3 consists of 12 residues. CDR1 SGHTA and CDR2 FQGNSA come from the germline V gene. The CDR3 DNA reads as TGTGCCAGCACGGACAGGGGTCACGAGCAGTACTTC. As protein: CASTDRGHEQYF.

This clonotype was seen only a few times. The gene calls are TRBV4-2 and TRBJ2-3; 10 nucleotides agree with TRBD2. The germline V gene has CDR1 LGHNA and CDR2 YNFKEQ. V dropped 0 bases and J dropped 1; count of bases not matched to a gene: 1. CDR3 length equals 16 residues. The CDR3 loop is CASSQDLAGGTDTQYF. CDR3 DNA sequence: TGTGCCAGCAGCCAAGATCTAGCGGGAGGCACAGATACGCAGTATTTT.

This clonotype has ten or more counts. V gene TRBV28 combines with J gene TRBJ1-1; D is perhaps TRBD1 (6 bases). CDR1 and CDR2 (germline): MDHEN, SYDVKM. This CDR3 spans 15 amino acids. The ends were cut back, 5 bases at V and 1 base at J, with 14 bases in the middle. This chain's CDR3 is CASSGPGAANTEAFF. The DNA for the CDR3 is TGTGCCAGCAGTGGACCAGGGGCCGCGAACACTGAAGCTTTCTTT. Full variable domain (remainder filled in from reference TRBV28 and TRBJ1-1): DVKVTQSSRYLVKRTGEKVFLECVQDMDHENMFWYRQDPGLGLRLIYFSYDVKMKEKGDIPEGYSVSREKKERFSLILESASTNQTSMYLCASSGPGAANTEAFFGQGTRLTVV.

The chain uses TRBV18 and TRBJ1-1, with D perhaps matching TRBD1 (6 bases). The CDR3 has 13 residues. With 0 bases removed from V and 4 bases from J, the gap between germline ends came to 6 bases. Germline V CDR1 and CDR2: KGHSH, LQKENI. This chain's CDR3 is CASSPPGATEAFF. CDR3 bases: TGTGCCAGCTCACCACCGGGGGCCACTGAAGCTTTCTTT. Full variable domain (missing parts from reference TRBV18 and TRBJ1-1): NAGVMQNPRHLVRRRGQEARLRCSPMKGHSHVYWYRQLPEEGLKFMVYLQKENIIDESGMPKERFSAEFPKEGPSILRIQQVVRGDSAAYFCASSPPGATEAFFGQGTRLTVV.